This TCR beta chain was recovered during a study of regulatory T cells in long-lasting Graves disease. The sample's time point: newly diagnosed GD, antithyroid drugs for less than 3 months. The authors made the TCR library using RNA they extracted from PBMCs. Patient provenance is recorded as an endocrinology department in Xi'an, China. Arm-PCR of CDR3 regions and iRepertoire HTBI primers were the basis on which TCR beta libraries were built. TCRdb ran MiXCR on the multiplex PCR reads and lists one entry per CDR3 protein. The repertoire holds approximately 470,000 distinct CDR3 sequences, with around 15% as singletons. Study-level results: TRBV28, TRBJ1-2 and TRBJ2-5 were segments that persistent disease favored. Patients whose Graves' disease persisted exhibited lower TCR diversity than those newly diagnosed.

The CDR3 is 15 residues long. The V and J ends lost 1 base and 0 bases respectively, with 7 bases between them. Germline-derived CDR1 and CDR2 are SNHLY and FYNNEI. Comments on this clonotype: Its target is not known.

The same specimen was also included in a second study, on T cells in Graves' hyperthyroidism and ophthalmopathy. That study adds: Researchers found most expanded thyroid clonotypes above 0.001 in blood as well.

This specimen consisted of peripheral blood mononuclear cells (PBMCs), obtained at new diagnosis, from a patient treated with antithyroid drugs. The sequence derives from a man in his forties or fifties with Graves disease. V is TRBV2 and J is TRBJ1-3; D unresolved. DNA for the CDR3: TGTGCCAGCAGTGAAGGACGGACCTCTGGAAACACCATATATTTT. It codes for CASSEGRTSGNTIYF.